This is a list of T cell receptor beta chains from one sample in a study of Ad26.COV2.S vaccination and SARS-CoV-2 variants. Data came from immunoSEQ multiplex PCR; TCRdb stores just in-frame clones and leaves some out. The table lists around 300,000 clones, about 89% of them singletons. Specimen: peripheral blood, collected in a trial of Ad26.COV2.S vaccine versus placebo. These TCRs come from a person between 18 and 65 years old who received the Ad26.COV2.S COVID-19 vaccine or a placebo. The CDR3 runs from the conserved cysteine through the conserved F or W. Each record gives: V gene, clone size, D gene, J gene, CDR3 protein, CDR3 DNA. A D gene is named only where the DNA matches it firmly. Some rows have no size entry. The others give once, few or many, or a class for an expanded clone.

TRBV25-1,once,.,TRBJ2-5,CASSEFGRDETQYF,TGTGCCAGCAGTGAATTCGGCAGGGACGAGACCCAGTACTTC
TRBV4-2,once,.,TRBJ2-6,CASSQDRPGANVLTF,TGTGCCAGCAGCCAAGATCGACCTGGGGCCAACGTCCTGACTTTC
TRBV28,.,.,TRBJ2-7,CASRLPGLSYEQYF,TGTGCCAGCAGGCTACCGGGACTTTCCTACGAGCAGTACTTC
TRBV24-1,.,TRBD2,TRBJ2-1,CATGGAGVDEQFF,TGTGCCACCGGTGGTGCGGGAGTGGATGAGCAGTTCTTC
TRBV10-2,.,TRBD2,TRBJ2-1,CASPTSGRKGDEQFF,TGCGCCAGCCCGACTAGCGGGAGAAAGGGTGATGAGCAGTTCTTC
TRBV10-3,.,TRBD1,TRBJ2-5,CATRVRTGGGETQYF,TGTGCCACCAGGGTTAGGACAGGGGGCGGAGAGACCCAGTACTTC
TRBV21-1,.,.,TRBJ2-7,CASSMLALAGASYEQYF,TGTGCCAGCAGCATGCTTGCTCTAGCGGGAGCATCCTACGAGCAGTACTTC
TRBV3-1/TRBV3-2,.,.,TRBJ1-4,CASSQDGWGLPWGEKLFF,TGTGCCAGCAGCCAAGACGGGTGGGGACTCCCATGGGGTGAAAAACTGTTTTTT
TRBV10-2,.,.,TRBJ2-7,CASSESPALTYEQYF,TGCGCCAGCAGTGAGTCGCCGGCCTTGACCTACGAGCAGTACTTC
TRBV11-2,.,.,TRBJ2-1,CASSFQERIIYNEQFF,TGTGCCAGCAGCTTTCAGGAGCGGATAATCTACAATGAGCAGTTCTTC
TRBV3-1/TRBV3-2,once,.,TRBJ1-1,CASRGDQGSEAFF,TGTGCCAGCCGGGGTGACCAGGGTTCTGAAGCTTTCTTT
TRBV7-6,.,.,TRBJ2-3,CASSLGGGVDTQYF,TGTGCCAGCAGCTTAGGAGGGGGAGTAGATACGCAGTATTTT
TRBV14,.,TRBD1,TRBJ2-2,CASSLGQAANTGELFF,TGTGCCAGCAGCTTAGGACAGGCCGCGAACACCGGGGAGCTGTTTTTT
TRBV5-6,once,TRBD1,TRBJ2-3,CASSLSGQGIDTQYF,TGTGCCAGCAGCCTATCTGGACAGGGGATAGATACGCAGTATTTT
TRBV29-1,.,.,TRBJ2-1,CSVSIYNEQFF,TGCAGCGTTTCCATCTACAATGAGCAGTTCTTC
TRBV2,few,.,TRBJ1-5,CASSGAGLLNQPQHF,TGTGCCAGCAGTGGGGCAGGACTTCTCAATCAGCCCCAGCATTTT
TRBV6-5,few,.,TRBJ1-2,CASSYERGARGYGYTF,TGTGCCAGCAGTTACGAACGGGGGGCCCGGGGCTATGGCTACACCTTC
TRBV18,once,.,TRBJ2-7,CASSPRQGDAYEQYF,TGTGCCAGCTCACCGAGGCAGGGTGACGCCTACGAGCAGTACTTC
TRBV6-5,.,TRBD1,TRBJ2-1,CASSRTGDNEQFF,TGTGCCAGCAGCAGGACAGGCGACAATGAGCAGTTCTTC
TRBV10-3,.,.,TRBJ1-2,CAISEDGGGYTF,TGTGCCATCAGTGAGGACGGAGGGGGCTACACCTTC
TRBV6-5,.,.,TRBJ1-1,CASSYKEGLTEAFF,TGTGCCAGCAGTTACAAGGAGGGGCTCACTGAAGCTTTCTTT
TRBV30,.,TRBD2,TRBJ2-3,CAWSDSGLAGGSTDTQYF,TGTGCCTGGAGTGATTCGGGACTAGCGGGAGGGAGCACAGATACGCAGTATTTT
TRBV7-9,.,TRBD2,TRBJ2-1,CASSTRTSGVYNEQFF,TGTGCCAGCAGCACCCGGACTAGCGGGGTCTACAATGAGCAGTTCTTC
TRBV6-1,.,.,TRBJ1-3,CASSPASSGNTIYF,TGTGCCAGCAGTCCGGCGAGCTCTGGAAACACCATATATTTT
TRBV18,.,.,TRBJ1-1,CASSPPASPNTEAFF,TGTGCCAGCTCACCCCCGGCCAGCCCGAACACTGAAGCTTTCTTT
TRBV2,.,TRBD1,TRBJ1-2,CASSRQGERDGYTF,TGTGCCAGCAGTCGACAGGGAGAACGCGATGGCTACACCTTC
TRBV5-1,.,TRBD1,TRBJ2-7,CASSPRTGSEQYF,TGCGCCAGCAGCCCAAGGACAGGATCAGAGCAGTACTTC
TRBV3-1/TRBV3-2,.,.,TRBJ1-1,CASSQVPAEAFF,TGTGCCAGCAGCCAAGTCCCCGCTGAAGCTTTCTTT
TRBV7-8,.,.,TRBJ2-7,CASSLAGSAYEQYF,TGTGCCAGCAGCTTAGCAGGGTCCGCCTACGAGCAGTACTTC